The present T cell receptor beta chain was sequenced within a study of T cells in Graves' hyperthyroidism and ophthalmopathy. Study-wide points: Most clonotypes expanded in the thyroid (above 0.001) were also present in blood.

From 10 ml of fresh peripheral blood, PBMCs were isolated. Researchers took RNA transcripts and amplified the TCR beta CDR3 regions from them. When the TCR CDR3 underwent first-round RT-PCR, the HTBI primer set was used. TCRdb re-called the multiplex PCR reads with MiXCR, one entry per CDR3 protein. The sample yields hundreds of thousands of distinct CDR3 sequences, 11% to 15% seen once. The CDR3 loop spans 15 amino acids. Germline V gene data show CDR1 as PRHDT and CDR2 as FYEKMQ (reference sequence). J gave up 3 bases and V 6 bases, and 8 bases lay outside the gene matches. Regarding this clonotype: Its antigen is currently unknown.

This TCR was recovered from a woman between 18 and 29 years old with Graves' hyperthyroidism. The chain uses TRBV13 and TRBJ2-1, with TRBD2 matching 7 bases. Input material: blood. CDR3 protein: CASRDLAGIYNEQFF. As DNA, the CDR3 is TGTGCCAGCAGAGATTTAGCGGGCATCTACAATGAGCAGTTCTTC.